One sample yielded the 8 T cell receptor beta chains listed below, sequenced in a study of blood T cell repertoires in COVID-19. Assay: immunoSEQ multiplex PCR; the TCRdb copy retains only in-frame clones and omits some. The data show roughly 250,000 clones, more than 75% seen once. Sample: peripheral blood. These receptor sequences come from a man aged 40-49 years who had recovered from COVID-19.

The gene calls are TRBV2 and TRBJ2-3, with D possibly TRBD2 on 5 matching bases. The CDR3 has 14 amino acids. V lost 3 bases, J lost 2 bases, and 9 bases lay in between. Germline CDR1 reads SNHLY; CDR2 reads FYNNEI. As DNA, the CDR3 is TGTGCCAGCAGTGAGTCGGACTTCACAGATACGCAGTATTTT. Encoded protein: CASSESDFTDTQYF.

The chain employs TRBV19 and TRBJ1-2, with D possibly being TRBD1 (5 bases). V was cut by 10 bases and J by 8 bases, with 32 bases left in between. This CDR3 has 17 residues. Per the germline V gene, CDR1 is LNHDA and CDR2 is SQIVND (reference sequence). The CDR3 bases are TGTGCCACCTCCAGAGGGGAGGAGGCCTCGGCTATTAGCGGCTACACCTTC. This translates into CATSRGEEASAISGYTF. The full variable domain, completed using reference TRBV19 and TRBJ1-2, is DGGITQSPKYLFRKEGQNVTLSCEQNLNHDAMYWYRQDPGQGLRLIYYSQIVNDFQKGDIAEGYSVSREKKESFPLTVTSAQKNPTAFYLCATSRGEEASAISGYTFGSGTRLTVV.

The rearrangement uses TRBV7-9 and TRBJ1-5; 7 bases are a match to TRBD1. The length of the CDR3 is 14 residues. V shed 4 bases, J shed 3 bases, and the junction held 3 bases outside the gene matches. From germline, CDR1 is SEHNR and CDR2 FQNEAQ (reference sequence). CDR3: CASSSDRYNQPQHF. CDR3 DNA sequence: TGTGCCAGCAGCTCGGACAGGTACAATCAGCCCCAGCATTTT.

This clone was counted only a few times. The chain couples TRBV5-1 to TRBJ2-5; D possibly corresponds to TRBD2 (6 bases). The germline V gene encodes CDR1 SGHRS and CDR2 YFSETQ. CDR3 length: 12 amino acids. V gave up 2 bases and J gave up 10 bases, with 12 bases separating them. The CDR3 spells CASSFDGTGQYF. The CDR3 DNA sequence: TGCGCCAGCAGCTTTGATGGGACTGGCCAGTACTTC.

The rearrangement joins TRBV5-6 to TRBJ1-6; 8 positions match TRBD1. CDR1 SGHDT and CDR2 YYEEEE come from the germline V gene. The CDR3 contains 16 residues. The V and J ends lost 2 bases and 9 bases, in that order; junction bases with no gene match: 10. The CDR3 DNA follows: TGTGCCAGCAGCTTTTTTCGGACAGGGCGTTTTTCACCCCTCCACTTT. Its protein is CASSFFRTGRFSPLHF.

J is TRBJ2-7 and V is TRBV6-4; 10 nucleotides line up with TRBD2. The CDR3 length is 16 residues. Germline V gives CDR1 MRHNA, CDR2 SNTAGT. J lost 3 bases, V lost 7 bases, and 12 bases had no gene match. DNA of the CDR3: TGTGCCAGCAAAAGCCCCTCCGGGACTAGCGTCTACGAGCAGTACTTC. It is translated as CASKSPSGTSVYEQYF.

CDR3 amino acids: CASSYTVAKARNEQFF. The DNA for the CDR3 is TGTGCCAGCAGTTACACCGTAGCGAAAGCCCGGAATGAGCAGTTCTTC. V is TRBV6-6 and J is TRBJ2-1, with D perhaps matching TRBD2 (5 bases). V shed 2 bases and J shed 7 bases, with 18 bases lying between them. The CDR3 loop spans 16 amino acids. CDR1 is MNHNY and CDR2 is SVGAGI in the germline V gene (reference sequence).

The CDR3 DNA reads as TGTGCCAGCAAAGACAGGGGGCGATCTGGAAACACCATATATTTT. Amino acid sequence: CASKDRGRSGNTIYF. The V and J genes are TRBV6-5 and TRBJ1-3, with TRBD1 matching 10 bases. V gave up 7 bases and J gave up 1 base; unmatched junction bases: 4. This CDR3 spans 15 amino acids. Germline lookup yields CDR1 MNHEY and CDR2 SVGAGI.